This TCR beta chain originates from a study of monozygotic twins with cystic fibrosis. As for this clone: The antigen is undetermined.

The repertoire was sequenced with immunoSEQ multiplex PCR; TCRdb's copy has only in-frame clones and lacks some. The table includes roughly 14,000 clones, just under 95% detected once. Germline V gives CDR1 MDHEN, CDR2 SYDVKM. This CDR3 is built from 16 residues. V lost 3 bases, J lost 2 bases, and 15 bases lay in between. Notes on the study in general: In this small cohort, shared CDR3 numbers showed no association with age, concordance or disease severity. Clonality was generally low (median roughly 0.009), higher in the most severe patients. V usage most resembled the co-twin in 13 of 16 pairs. Unrelated CF individuals shared fewer identical clonotypes than monozygotic CF twins.

The origin of this receptor is a girl aged 2-9 years with cystic fibrosis. The sequencing input was blood. The chain combines TRBV28 with TRBJ2-3, with a weak D call TRBD1 (6 bases). CDR3 nucleotides: TGTGCCAGCAGTTTCGTTCGGGACATATTCACAGATACGCAGTATTTT. As protein: CASSFVRDIFTDTQYF.